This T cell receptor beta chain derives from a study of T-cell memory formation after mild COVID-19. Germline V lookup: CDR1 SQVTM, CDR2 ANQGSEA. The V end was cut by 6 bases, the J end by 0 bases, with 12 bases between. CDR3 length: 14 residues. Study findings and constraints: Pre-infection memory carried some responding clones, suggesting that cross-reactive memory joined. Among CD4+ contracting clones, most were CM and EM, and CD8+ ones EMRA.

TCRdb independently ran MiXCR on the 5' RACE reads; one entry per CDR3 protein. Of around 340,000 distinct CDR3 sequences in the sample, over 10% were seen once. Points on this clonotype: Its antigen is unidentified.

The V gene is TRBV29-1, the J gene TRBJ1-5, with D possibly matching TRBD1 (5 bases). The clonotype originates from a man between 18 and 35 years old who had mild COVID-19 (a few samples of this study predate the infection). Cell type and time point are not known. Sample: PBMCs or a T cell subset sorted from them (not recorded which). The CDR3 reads CSVLWGGSNQPQHF. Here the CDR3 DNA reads TGCAGCGTCCTCTGGGGGGGTAGCAATCAGCCCCAGCATTTT. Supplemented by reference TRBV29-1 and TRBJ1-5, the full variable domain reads SAVISQKPSRDICQRGTSLTIQCQVDSQVTMMFWYRQQPGQSLTLIATANQGSEATYESGFVIDKFPISRPNLTFSTLTVSNMSPEDSSIYLCSVLWGGSNQPQHFGDGTRLSIL.